Shown below are 20 T cell receptor beta chains from a single sample sequenced in a study of T-cell memory formation after mild COVID-19. Each CDR3 protein gets one entry after TCRdb re-called the 5' RACE reads with MiXCR. The data show roughly 560,000 distinct CDR3 sequences, roughly 21% seen once. The source material was PBMCs or a T cell subset sorted from them (not recorded which). These receptors all come from an adult woman who had mild COVID-19 (a few samples of this study predate the infection). Cell type and time point are not known.

This clonotype was counted between two and nine times. The genes are TRBV6-2 or TRBV6-3 and TRBJ1-1; D unclear. The CDR3 has 12 amino acids. The V gene's germline CDR1 is MNHEY and CDR2 SVGEGT. The germline V and J ends were trimmed by 2 bases and 1 base, with 2 bases remaining between them. The CDR3 loop reads CASSYENTEAFF. The DNA for the CDR3 is TGTGCCAGCAGTTACGAGAACACTGAAGCTTTCTTT.

This clonotype was seen only a few times. The chain is built from TRBV7-2 and TRBJ2-1; 16 bases fit TRBD2. The CDR3 loop spans 17 amino acids. V shed 4 bases and J 8 bases; nucleotides not matched to a gene: 8. Looked up from germline, CDR1 is SGHTA and CDR2 is FQGNSA. The CDR3 protein is CASSYGTSGGGSDEQFF. The CDR3 nucleotides are TGTGCCAGCAGCTACGGGACTAGCGGGGGGGGTTCCGATGAGCAGTTCTTC.

This clonotype turned up a few times. The junction differs from germline at one of its ends, possibly a read error. CDR3 protein: CASTPQLGILEF. CDR3 DNA sequence: TGTGCCAGTACCCCTCAGTTGGGGATCCTAGAGTTC. The chain employs TRBV19 and TRBJ2-4; D not resolved. The CDR3 sequence is 12 residues long. Germline CDR1 LNHDA, CDR2 SQIVND (reference sequence).

The chain recombines TRBV20-1 with TRBJ2-3; 7 nucleotides line up with TRBD2. Germline V lookup: CDR1 DFQATT, CDR2 SNEGSKA (reference sequence). J was trimmed by 5 bases and V by 1 base; bases with no gene match: 9. This CDR3 region has 15 residues. The CDR3 loop is CSARAPLKRGDTQYF. As DNA, the CDR3 is TGCAGTGCTAGAGCTCCCTTAAAGCGGGGAGATACGCAGTATTTT.

The chain employs TRBV7-2 and TRBJ2-3, with 11 bases lining up with TRBD2. There are 16 residues in the CDR3. Germline CDR1 reads SGHTA; CDR2 reads FQGNSA. V lost 4 bases to trimming and J lost 5 bases; unmatched junction nucleotides: 8. In nucleotides, the CDR3 is TGTGCCAGCAGCTCCATAGCGGGAGGGCCTGAAGATACGCAGTATTTT. This gives the protein CASSSIAGGPEDTQYF.

The rearrangement uses TRBV4-1 and TRBJ1-3, with no clear D. The germline CDR1 and CDR2 sequences are MGHRA and YSYEKL. Trimming took off 4 bases at V and 2 bases at J, with 15 bases between the two ends. CDR3 length equals 16 residues. In DNA, the CDR3 is TGCGCCAGCAGCCTAAGGGATACGAGCACTGGAAACACCATATATTTT. As protein: CASSLRDTSTGNTIYF.

The chain joins TRBV29-1 to TRBJ1-1, with unresolved D. From germline, CDR1 is SQVTM and CDR2 ANQGSEA. The CDR3 spans 10 residues. V was trimmed by 8 bases and J by 1 base, leaving 5 bases between them. DNA for the CDR3: TGCAGCTCGAAGAACACTGAAGCTTTCTTT. Translation gives CSSKNTEAFF.

This clonotype was found many times. V gene TRBV24-1 combines with J gene TRBJ2-7; a weak D match, TRBD2 (5 bases). The germline gives CDR1 KGHDR, CDR2 SFDVKD. The ends were cut back, 3 bases at V and 2 bases at J, with 13 bases in the middle. CDR3 length: 15 residues. The CDR3 nucleotides read TGTGCCACCAGTGATGCCAGCGGACTGACCTACGAGCAGTACTTC. Amino acid sequence: CATSDASGLTYEQYF.

V is TRBV7-9 and J is TRBJ1-3; 7 bases agree with TRBD1. Germline loops: CDR1 SEHNR, CDR2 FQNEAQ (reference sequence). There are 16 residues in the CDR3. V shed 4 bases and J 2 bases; nucleotides not matched to a gene: 8. The CDR3 DNA sequence: TGTGCCAGCAGCTCTGGCGACAGGGAAACTGGAAACACCATATATTTT. Encoded protein: CASSSGDRETGNTIYF.

This clonotype appeared a few times. This chain links TRBV6-2 or TRBV6-3 with TRBJ2-5, with D possibly TRBD2 on 5 matching bases. This CDR3 region has 11 residues. V shed 11 bases and J shed 5 bases, with 12 bases lying between them. CDR1 and CDR2 (germline): MNHEY, SVGEGT. CDR3 coding DNA: TGTGCCGGTGGGAGACCGGAGACCCAGTACTTC. It is translated as CAGGRPETQYF.

The V gene is TRBV7-9, the J gene TRBJ2-2; D gene unclear. The CDR3 has 13 amino acids. V lost 5 bases and J lost 6, with 10 bases in between. Germline values: CDR1 SEHNR, CDR2 FQNEAQ (reference sequence). The chain's CDR3 is CASSHGAPGELFF. The CDR3 nucleotides read TGTGCCAGCAGCCACGGAGCCCCCGGGGAGCTGTTTTTT.

In this sample, this clonotype turned up once. This chain links TRBV5-6 with TRBJ2-7; D gene unclear. CDR3 length: 15 residues. V was clipped by 4 bases and J by 3 bases, with 17 bases between them. In germline, CDR1 is SGHDT, CDR2 YYEEEE. Here the CDR3 reads CASSQRTSARYEQYF. The CDR3 bases are TGTGCCAGCAGCCAAAGGACGTCGGCCCGCTACGAGCAGTACTTC.

The rearrangement joins TRBV5-1 to TRBJ2-5; D ambiguous. The germline V and J ends were trimmed by 0 bases and 0 bases, with 6 bases remaining between them. This CDR3 has 14 amino acids. Germline CDR1 SGHRS, CDR2 YFSETQ. CDR3 sequence reads: CASSLASYQETQYF. The CDR3 region has the DNA TGCGCCAGCAGCTTGGCGTCGTACCAAGAGACCCAGTACTTC.

The rearrangement links TRBV6-8 to TRBJ2-2; 7 bases are shared with TRBD1. Germline loops: CDR1 MNHGY, CDR2 SAAAGT. The CDR3 extends over 21 amino acids. V was pared by 5 bases and J by 0 bases, with 21 bases of the junction left unmatched. CDR3 loop: CASSLRALTGSGIANTGELFF. In nucleotides, the CDR3 is TGTGCCAGCAGTCTTAGGGCCCTGACAGGGAGTGGAATCGCGAACACCGGGGAGCTGTTTTTT.

This clonotype has more than one count but fewer than ten. The chain employs TRBV7-2 and TRBJ2-2, with D perhaps assigned TRBD1 or TRBD2 (5 bases each). The germline CDR1 and CDR2 sequences are SGHTA and FQGNSA. Trimming took off 2 bases at V and 7 bases at J, with 23 bases between the two ends. This CDR3 has 18 amino acids. The CDR3 region is CASSLRFGTGYRIGELFF. The CDR3 nucleotides read TGTGCCAGCAGCTTACGGTTTGGGACCGGGTACAGAATCGGGGAGCTGTTTTTT. Supplemented by reference TRBV7-2 and TRBJ2-2, the full variable domain reads GAGVSQSPSNKVTEKGKDVELRCDPISGHTALYWYRQSLGQGLEFLIYFQGNSAPDKSGLPSDRFSAERTGGSVSTLTIQRTQQEDSAVYLCASSLRFGTGYRIGELFFGEGSRLTVL.

V is TRBV20-1 and J is TRBJ1-5, with TRBD1 matching over 8 bases. The CDR3 is 14 residues long. Germline trimming cut 7 bases from V and 4 bases from J; bases unmatched to any gene: 9. Germline CDR1 is DFQATT and CDR2 is SNEGSKA (reference sequence). The CDR3 spells CSVHRGQDNQPQHF. CDR3 DNA: TGCAGTGTCCATCGGGGACAGGATAATCAGCCCCAGCATTTT.

The chain is built from TRBV29-1 and TRBJ2-7; tentative D call: TRBD1 (6 bases). Trimming removed 0 bases at V and 1 base at J, with 13 bases between. This CDR3 has 15 amino acids. Germline V lookup: CDR1 SQVTM, CDR2 ANQGSEA. The CDR3 DNA follows: TGCAGCGTTGAAGAAGCGACAGGCTTTTCCTACGAGCAGTACTTC. Amino acids: CSVEEATGFSYEQYF.

The chain is built from TRBV5-4 and TRBJ1-4; 7 bases are a match to TRBD1. The J segment lost 3 bases and the V segment lost 0 bases, leaving 8 bases of the junction unmatched. The CDR3 spans 17 residues. CDR1 and CDR2 (germline): SGHNT, YYREEE (reference sequence). CDR3 residues: CASSLAAGGRANEKLFF. The CDR3 DNA reads TGTGCCAGCAGCTTGGCTGCAGGGGGTAGGGCTAATGAAAAACTGTTTTTT.

V and J are TRBV12-3 or TRBV12-4 and TRBJ2-5, with 8 bases that match TRBD2. V dropped 8 bases and J dropped 2; count of bases not matched to a gene: 10. This CDR3 spans 15 amino acids. CDR3 amino acids: CASLGLAGTQETQYF. The CDR3 DNA reads as TGTGCCAGCCTCGGACTAGCAGGGACTCAAGAGACCCAGTACTTC.

The V and J genes are TRBV27 and TRBJ2-7, with a tentative D call TRBD1 (6 bases). Germline V gene data show CDR1 as MNHEY and CDR2 as SMNVEV (reference sequence). The CDR3 length is 14 residues. The V end was cut by 6 bases, the J end by 0 bases, with 12 bases between. In DNA, the CDR3 is TGTGCCAGCAGCCCTGGACAGCTCTCCTACGAGCAGTACTTC. This translates into CASSPGQLSYEQYF.